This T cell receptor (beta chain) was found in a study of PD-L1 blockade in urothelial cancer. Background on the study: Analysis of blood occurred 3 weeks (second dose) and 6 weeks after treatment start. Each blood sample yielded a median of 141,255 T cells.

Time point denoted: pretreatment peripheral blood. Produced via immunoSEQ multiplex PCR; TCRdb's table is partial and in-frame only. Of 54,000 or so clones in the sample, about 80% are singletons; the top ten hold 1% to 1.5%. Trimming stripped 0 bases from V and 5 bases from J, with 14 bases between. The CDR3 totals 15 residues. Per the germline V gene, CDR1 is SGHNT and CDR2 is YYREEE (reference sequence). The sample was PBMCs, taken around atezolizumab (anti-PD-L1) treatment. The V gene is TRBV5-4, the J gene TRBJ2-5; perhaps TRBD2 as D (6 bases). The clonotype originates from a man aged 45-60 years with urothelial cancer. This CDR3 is CASSLERLVGETQYF. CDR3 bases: TGTGCCAGCAGCTTGGAACGACTAGTCGGGGAGACCCAGTACTTC.